This is a list of T cell receptor beta chains from one sample in a study of graft-versus-host responses after intestinal transplantation. The repertoire was sequenced with immunoSEQ multiplex PCR; TCRdb's copy has only in-frame clones and lacks some. The sample yields about 15,000 clones, 65% to 85% seen once. The sample was ileum tissue, taken around 470 days after intestinal transplant. The receptor source for this set is a human patient who received an intestinal transplant, so some T cells may come from the graft donor. CDR3s include the opening cysteine and the closing phenylalanine or tryptophan.

J gene: NA; V gene: TRBV5-1; CDR3 protein: CASSLDSLSYEQYF
J gene: TRBJ2-1; V gene: TRBV6-5; CDR3 protein: CASSRQGSYNEQFF
J gene: TRBJ1-1; V gene: TRBV5-4; CDR3 protein: CASSSPDGEAFF
J gene: TRBJ2-4; V gene: TRBV6-5; CDR3 protein: CASSYSRALAKNIQYF
J gene: TRBJ1-2; V gene: TRBV28; CDR3 protein: CASSPPAYLPGPYGYTF
J gene: TRBJ2-7; V gene: TRBV7-3; CDR3 protein: CASSQQGGYEQYF
J gene: TRBJ1-1; V gene: TRBV2; CDR3 protein: CASSGTDNTEAFF
J gene: TRBJ1-5; V gene: TRBV7-9; CDR3 protein: CASSSDPMGYQPQHF
J gene: TRBJ2-5; V gene: TRBV5-1; CDR3 protein: CASSLGSGEETQYF
J gene: TRBJ1-2; V gene: TRBV15; CDR3 protein: CATSRGEGAVQGYTF
J gene: TRBJ2-7; V gene: TRBV27; CDR3 protein: CATGAGLAGQYEQYF
J gene: TRBJ2-1; V gene: TRBV11-2; CDR3 protein: CASSLVGGNNEQFF
J gene: TRBJ2-3; V gene: TRBV4-2; CDR3 protein: CASSQGTGGTDTQYF
J gene: TRBJ1-1; V gene: TRBV11-2; CDR3 protein: CASSRDSVYGDTEAFF
J gene: TRBJ1-2; V gene: TRBV2; CDR3 protein: CASSRQGQGRGYTF
J gene: TRBJ2-6; V gene: TRBV5-4; CDR3 protein: CASSPPGENSGANVLTF
J gene: TRBJ1-2; V gene: TRBV7-9; CDR3 protein: CASSLVAGGLDGYTF